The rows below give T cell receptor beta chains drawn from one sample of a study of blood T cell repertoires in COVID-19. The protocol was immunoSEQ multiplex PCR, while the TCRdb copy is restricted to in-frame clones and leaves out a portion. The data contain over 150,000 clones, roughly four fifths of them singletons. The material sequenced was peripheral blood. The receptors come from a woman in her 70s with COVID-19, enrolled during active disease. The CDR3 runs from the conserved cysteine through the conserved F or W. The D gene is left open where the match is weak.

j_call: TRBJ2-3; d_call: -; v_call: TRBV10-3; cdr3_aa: CAISVLVADTQYF; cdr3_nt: TGTGCCATCAGTGTACTAGTGGCAGATACGCAGTATTTT
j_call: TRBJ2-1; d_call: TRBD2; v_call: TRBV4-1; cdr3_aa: CASSQQNLVTSGEQFF; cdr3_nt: TGCGCCAGCAGCCAACAGAATTTAGTGACTAGCGGCGAGCAGTTCTTC
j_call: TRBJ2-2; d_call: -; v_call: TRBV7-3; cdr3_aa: CASSLLGGNTGELFF; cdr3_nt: TGTGCCAGCAGCTTACTAGGAGGGAACACCGGGGAGCTGTTTTTT
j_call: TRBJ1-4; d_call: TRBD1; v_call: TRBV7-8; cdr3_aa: CASSSGQARGEKLFF; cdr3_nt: TGTGCCAGCAGCTCTGGACAGGCGAGGGGTGAAAAACTGTTTTTT
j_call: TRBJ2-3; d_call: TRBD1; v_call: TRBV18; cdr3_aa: CASSPGQGSDTQYF; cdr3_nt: TGTGCCAGCTCACCGGGACAGGGATCAGATACGCAGTATTTT
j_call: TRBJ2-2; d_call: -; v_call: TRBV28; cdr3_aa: CASSPQDTGELFF; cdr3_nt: TGTGCCAGCAGTCCGCAGGACACCGGGGAGCTGTTTTTT
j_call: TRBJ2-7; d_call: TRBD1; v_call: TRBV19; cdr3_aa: CASSMAKDRGPYEQYF; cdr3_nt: TGTGCCAGTAGTATGGCGAAGGACAGGGGGCCCTACGAGCAGTACTTC
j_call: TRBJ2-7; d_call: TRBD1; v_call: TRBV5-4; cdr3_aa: CASSSRDRGVNEQYF; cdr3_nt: TGTGCCAGCAGCTCGAGGGACAGGGGTGTGAACGAGCAGTACTTC
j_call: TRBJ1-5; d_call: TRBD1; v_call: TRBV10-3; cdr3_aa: CATRDSNQPQHF; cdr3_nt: TGTGCCACCAGGGACAGTAATCAGCCCCAGCATTTT
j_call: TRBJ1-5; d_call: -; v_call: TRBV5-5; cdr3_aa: CASSLFADQPQHF; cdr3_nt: TGTGCCAGCAGCTTGTTTGCGGATCAGCCCCAGCATTTT
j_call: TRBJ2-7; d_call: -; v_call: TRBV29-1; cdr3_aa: CSVESANTPYEQYF; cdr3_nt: TGCAGCGTTGAAAGTGCCAACACCCCCTACGAGCAGTACTTC
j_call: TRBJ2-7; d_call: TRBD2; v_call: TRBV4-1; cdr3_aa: CASRLGPSGPATYEQYF; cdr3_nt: TGCGCCAGCAGGCTAGGACCTAGCGGGCCGGCCACCTACGAGCAGTACTTC
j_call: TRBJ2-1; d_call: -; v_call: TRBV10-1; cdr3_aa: CASSDTGSSYNEQFF; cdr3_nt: TGCGCCAGCAGTGACACTGGGAGCTCCTACAATGAGCAGTTCTTC
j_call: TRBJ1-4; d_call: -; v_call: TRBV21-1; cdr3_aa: CGEIGGKLFF; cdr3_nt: TGCGGGGAAATCGGGGGAAAACTGTTTTTT
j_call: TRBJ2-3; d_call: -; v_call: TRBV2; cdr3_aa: CASSDLRPLSSDTQYF; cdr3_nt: TGTGCCAGCAGTGATTTGCGGCCCTTATCCTCCGATACGCAGTATTTT